The 31 T cell receptor beta chains listed next were all sequenced from one sample in a study of blood T cell repertoires in COVID-19. Sequencing was performed with immunoSEQ multiplex PCR; in TCRdb, only in-frame clones are kept and a portion is missing. The profile shows about 170,000 clones, under 85% of them singletons. The sequenced sample was peripheral blood. The receptors come from a man between 60 and 75 years old who had recovered from COVID-19.

The chain uses TRBV5-1 and TRBJ2-3, with 9 bases matching TRBD2. Germline V gene data show CDR1 as SGHRS and CDR2 as YFSETQ. V gave up 3 bases and J gave up 3 bases; unmatched junction bases: 2. The CDR3 runs 14 residues. Written as DNA, the CDR3 is TGCGCCAGCAGCTCGCTAGCGGGAACAGATACGCAGTATTTT. Translating gives CASSSLAGTDTQYF.

J is TRBJ2-5 and V is TRBV12-3 or TRBV12-4, with D perhaps TRBD1 (5 bases). Deletions cut 7 bases from V and 2 bases from J, with 11 bases between. This CDR3 has 13 residues. The CDR3 sequence: CASIGAAQETQYF. The CDR3 region has the DNA TGTGCCAGCATTGGGGCCGCACAAGAGACCCAGTACTTC.

The gene calls are TRBV7-2 and TRBJ2-7; 9 bases line up with TRBD1. V lost 1 base to trimming and J lost 7 bases; unmatched junction nucleotides: 11. The CDR3 runs to 16 residues. Germline V gene data show CDR1 as SGHTA and CDR2 as FQGNSA. The DNA for the CDR3 is TGTGCCAGCAGCTTAGATTGGGGGACAGGGATTGGGGAGCAGTACTTC. It is translated as CASSLDWGTGIGEQYF.

The rearrangement uses TRBV7-9 and TRBJ2-3, with 11 bases fitting TRBD2. CDR3 length: 15 amino acids. V lost 6 bases to trimming and J lost 4 bases; unmatched junction nucleotides: 6. CDR1 and CDR2 (germline): SEHNR, FQNEAQ (reference sequence). CDR3: CASRPTSGKADTQYF. The CDR3 DNA follows: TGTGCCAGCAGGCCGACTAGCGGGAAGGCAGATACGCAGTATTTT.

This chain links TRBV5-1 with TRBJ2-3; D may be TRBD2 (6 bases). This CDR3 comprises 15 residues. The germline CDR1 and CDR2 sequences are SGHRS and YFSETQ. V shed 4 bases and J shed 2 bases, with 14 bases lying between them. CDR3 DNA sequence: TGCGCCAGCAGCACCCCCGGGGGACCCACAGATACGCAGTATTTT. Encoded protein: CASSTPGGPTDTQYF.

The chain carries TRBV15 and TRBJ1-5; 9 bases fit TRBD1. Germline V lookup: CDR1 LNHNV, CDR2 YYDKDF (reference sequence). Trimming removed 0 bases from V and 4 bases from J; junction bases left unmatched: 7. This CDR3 spans 17 amino acids. CDR3 amino acids: CATSRDLIGQGNQPQHF. CDR3 coding DNA: TGTGCCACCAGCAGAGATCTAATAGGACAGGGGAATCAGCCCCAGCATTTT.

This chain uses TRBV28 with TRBJ1-5; D call uncertain. The CDR3 consists of 11 residues. V dropped 7 bases and J dropped 7 bases, with 8 bases sitting between them. Germline V gene sequence: CDR1 MDHEN, CDR2 SYDVKM. CDR3 coding DNA: TGTGCCAGCACGGCGGGACAGCCCCAGCATTTT. Amino acids: CASTAGQPQHF. Full variable domain (remainder filled in from reference TRBV28 and TRBJ1-5): DVKVTQSSRYLVKRTGEKVFLECVQDMDHENMFWYRQDPGLGLRLIYFSYDVKMKEKGDIPEGYSVSREKKERFSLILESASTNQTSMYLCASTAGQPQHFGDGTRLSIL.

This clone came up once. The rearrangement joins TRBV10-3 to TRBJ2-2; a weak D match, TRBD2 (5 bases). Trimming shortened V by 2 bases and J by 2 bases, and 9 bases separated the two germline ends. CDR3 size: 15 residues. Germline CDR1 reads ENHRY; CDR2 reads SYGVKD. DNA of the CDR3: TGTGCCATCAGTGAGATACTAGGAAACACCGGGGAGCTGTTTTTT. It codes for CAISEILGNTGELFF.

The CDR3: CASSLLPGGRYEQYF. DNA of the CDR3: TGTGCCAGCAGCCTCCTGCCAGGGGGCAGATACGAGCAGTACTTC. The gene calls are TRBV3-1 (or the pseudogene TRBV3-2) and TRBJ2-7; 8 bases fit TRBD1. CDR3 length: 15 residues. With V trimmed by 4 bases and J by 4 bases, 9 bases remained unmatched. From germline, CDR1 is LGHDT and CDR2 YNNKEL (reference sequence).

The chain links TRBV10-1 to TRBJ2-7; maybe TRBD1 (6 bases). The length of the CDR3 is 14 residues. Germline V lookup: CDR1 WNHNN, CDR2 SYGVQD (reference sequence). V was pared by 8 bases and J by 4 bases, with 18 bases between. CDR3 sequence reads: CASAIQGGIYEQYF. DNA of the CDR3: TGCGCCAGCGCTATACAGGGTGGAATTTACGAGCAGTACTTC.

This clone was detected once. The chain combines TRBV11-3 with TRBJ2-1, with a tentative D call TRBD1 (6 bases). Germline CDR1 SGHNT, CDR2 YENEEA. Trimming took off 2 bases at V and 10 bases at J, with 12 bases between the two ends. The CDR3 totals 13 residues. The CDR3 region is CASSLTGRGEQFF. CDR3 coding DNA: TGTGCCAGCAGCTTAACAGGGCGCGGAGAGCAGTTCTTC.

Regarding this clone: Other nucleotide sequences in the sample specify the same CDR3. The chain couples TRBV5-1 to TRBJ1-5, with a weak D call TRBD1 (5 bases). V lost 1 base to trimming and J lost 7 bases, with 12 bases between them. The CDR3 sequence is 14 residues long. CDR1 and CDR2 from the germline V gene are SGHRS and YFSETQ. The CDR3 here is CASSLTGGDQPQHF. DNA of the CDR3: TGCGCCAGCAGCTTGACAGGCGGGGACCAGCCCCAGCATTTT.

The rearrangement uses TRBV5-1 and TRBJ2-2; D remains ambiguous. CDR1 and CDR2 from the germline V gene are SGHRS and YFSETQ. The CDR3 sequence is 11 residues long. Trimming shortened V by 7 bases and J by 6 bases, and 7 bases separated the two germline ends. The CDR3 spells CASRQAGELFF. CDR3 nucleotides: TGCGCCAGCCGGCAGGCCGGGGAGCTGTTTTTT. The whole variable domain, remainder taken from reference TRBV5-1 and TRBJ2-2, is KAGVTQTPRYLIKTRGQQVTLSCSPISGHRSVSWYQQTPGQGLQFLFEYFSETQRNKGNFPGRFSGRQFSNSRSEMNVSTLELGDSALYLCASRQAGELFFGEGSRLTVL.

The chain links TRBV9 to TRBJ2-7, with 8 positions matching TRBD1. Germline values: CDR1 SGDLS, CDR2 YYNGEE. V shed 3 bases and J 3 bases; nucleotides not matched to a gene: 8. CDR3 length equals 15 residues. For the CDR3, the DNA is TGTGCCAGCAGCGGGACCGGGACAGGCCGCTACGAGCAGTACTTC. Encoded protein: CASSGTGTGRYEQYF.

The chain has TRBV5-6 and TRBJ1-1, with D possibly being TRBD1 (6 bases). Germline CDR1 and CDR2: SGHDT and YYEEEE. Trimming took off 5 bases at V and 8 bases at J, with 13 bases between the two ends. CDR3 size: 12 residues. CDR3 in amino acids: CASRLQGGEAFF. Here the CDR3 DNA reads TGTGCCAGCAGGCTACAGGGAGGGGAAGCTTTCTTT.

V and J are TRBV7-3 and TRBJ1-1; the D gene is possibly TRBD1 (5 bases). The CDR3 runs to 14 residues. Germline V gene lookup returns CDR1 SGHTA and CDR2 FQGTGA. Trimming took off 2 bases at V and 5 bases at J, with 12 bases between the two ends. Written as DNA, the CDR3 is TGTGCCAGCAGCTTAGGTCAGGGTCGGACTGAAGCTTTCTTT. Its protein is CASSLGQGRTEAFF.

V usage is TRBV6-5 and J usage is TRBJ1-1; D perhaps matches TRBD1 (6 bases). The CDR3 loop spans 16 amino acids. V was trimmed by 0 bases and J by 3 bases, leaving 14 bases between them. The germline CDR1 and CDR2 sequences are MNHEY and SVGAGI. The CDR3 spells CASSYSLRGADTEAFF. The DNA of the CDR3 is TGTGCCAGCAGTTACTCGCTGCGGGGGGCTGACACTGAAGCTTTCTTT.

In its sample, this clone was seen once. This CDR3 reads CASSFRTSSFDEQYF. DNA for the CDR3: TGTGCCAGCAGCTTCAGGACTAGCAGTTTCGACGAGCAGTACTTC. The chain recombines TRBV5-6 with TRBJ2-7, with TRBD2 matching over 8 bases. Germline V gene lookup returns CDR1 SGHDT and CDR2 YYEEEE. The CDR3 contains 15 residues. The trim removed 2 bases at V and 5 bases at J, leaving 9 bases unmatched.

The chain has TRBV20-1 and TRBJ2-7, with TRBD1 matching over 7 bases. J lost 4 bases, V lost 3 bases, and 9 bases had no gene match. Per the germline V gene, CDR1 is DFQATT and CDR2 is SNEGSKA (reference sequence). This CDR3 comprises 14 residues. CDR3 DNA: TGCAGTGCTAGTTATATGACAGGGACGTACGAGCAGTACTTC. Translating gives CSASYMTGTYEQYF.

The V gene is TRBV5-5, the J gene TRBJ2-5, with a tentative D call TRBD2 (6 bases). With 1 base removed from V and 4 bases from J, the gap between germline ends came to 14 bases. CDR3 length equals 15 residues. Germline V CDR1 and CDR2: SGHKS, YYEKEE (reference sequence). This CDR3 reads CASSLLGDSGETQYF. The CDR3 DNA follows: TGTGCCAGCAGCTTGCTAGGGGACTCGGGAGAGACCCAGTACTTC.

The chain recombines TRBV6-2 or TRBV6-3 with TRBJ1-5; perhaps TRBD1 as D (6 bases). Germline assignment: CDR1 MNHEY and CDR2 SVGEGT. The CDR3 is 20 residues long. Deletions cut 4 bases from V and 2 bases from J, with 27 bases between. CDR3 amino acids: CASSFSPQERVYRGNQPQHF. In DNA, the CDR3 is TGTGCCAGCAGTTTCTCCCCACAGGAGCGAGTTTACAGGGGCAATCAGCCCCAGCATTTT.

V usage is TRBV5-6 and J usage is TRBJ2-7, with TRBD2 as a possible D gene (6 bases). V lost 4 bases to trimming and J lost 5 bases, with 13 bases between them. This CDR3 region has 13 residues. The germline gives CDR1 SGHDT, CDR2 YYEEEE. CDR3 residues: CASSPDGGNEQYF. The CDR3 nucleotides read TGTGCCAGCAGCCCAGACGGGGGAAACGAGCAGTACTTC.

The J gene is TRBJ1-3, the V gene TRBV27; weak D call: TRBD1 (6 bases). The V gene lost 0 bases and the J gene lost 4 bases, with 10 bases spanning the gap. The CDR3 is 15 residues long. Germline V CDR1 and CDR2: MNHEY, SMNVEV (reference sequence). The CDR3 sequence is CASSLSAGVGNTIYF. For the CDR3, the DNA is TGTGCCAGCAGTTTATCAGCAGGGGTAGGAAACACCATATATTTT.

The V gene is TRBV5-4, the J gene TRBJ2-1; TRBD1 aligns across 9 bases. The CDR3 sequence is 16 residues long. After removal of 2 bases from V and 4 bases from J, the junction contained 7 bases not matched to a gene. From germline, CDR1 is SGHNT and CDR2 YYREEE (reference sequence). The CDR3 protein is CASSLGLGQGYNEQFF. Written as DNA, the CDR3 is TGTGCCAGCAGCTTAGGACTTGGACAGGGGTACAATGAGCAGTTCTTC.

V gene TRBV6-2 or TRBV6-3 combines with J gene TRBJ1-2; D remains unclear. V gave up 5 bases and J gave up 5 bases, with 12 bases separating them. Germline V gene lookup returns CDR1 MNHEY and CDR2 SVGEGT. This CDR3 has 13 amino acids. The CDR3 here is CASSLRSEYGYTF. CDR3 in DNA: TGTGCCAGCAGTCTCCGCAGTGAATATGGCTACACCTTC.

This clone was picked up one time. The gene calls are TRBV5-1 and TRBJ2-7; 9 nucleotides line up with TRBD2. V shed 2 bases and J 5 bases; nucleotides not matched to a gene: 11. The germline gives CDR1 SGHRS, CDR2 YFSETQ. The CDR3 extends over 16 amino acids. The CDR3 region is CASSLSGSGGINEQYF. The CDR3 DNA reads TGCGCCAGCAGCTTAAGTGGTAGCGGGGGTATCAACGAGCAGTACTTC. Together with reference TRBV5-1 and TRBJ2-7, the CDR3 gives the full variable domain: KAGVTQTPRYLIKTRGQQVTLSCSPISGHRSVSWYQQTPGQGLQFLFEYFSETQRNKGNFPGRFSGRQFSNSRSEMNVSTLELGDSALYLCASSLSGSGGINEQYFGPGTRLTVT.

V is TRBV6-5 and J is TRBJ1-1, with no clear D. V was cut by 6 bases and J by 0 bases, with 14 bases left in between. The CDR3 is 15 residues long. CDR1 is MNHEY, CDR2 SVGAGI, per germline. The chain's CDR3 is CASSRLLLMNTEAFF. The CDR3 bases are TGTGCCAGCAGCCGACTGCTCCTCATGAACACTGAAGCTTTCTTT.

The genes are TRBV6-5 and TRBJ1-5; D possibly corresponds to TRBD1 (6 bases). V was shortened by 7 bases and J by 3 bases, with 16 bases between the two germline ends. This CDR3 is built from 15 residues. Germline loops: CDR1 MNHEY, CDR2 SVGAGI. Written as DNA, the CDR3 is TGTGCCAGCAATAGAGGGGGGGCTTCCAATCAGCCCCAGCATTTT. Translating gives CASNRGGASNQPQHF.

The chain employs TRBV6-2 or TRBV6-3 and TRBJ1-1; TRBD1 agrees at 9 bases. There are 17 residues in the CDR3. After removal of 2 bases from V and 0 bases from J, the junction contained 7 bases not matched to a gene. Germline CDR1 and CDR2: MNHEY and SVGEGT. Here the CDR3 reads CASSYHGTGLMNTEAFF. CDR3 in DNA: TGTGCCAGCAGTTACCACGGGACAGGGCTAATGAACACTGAAGCTTTCTTT.

The chain couples TRBV9 to TRBJ1-6, with a tentative D call TRBD1 (6 bases). Germline values: CDR1 SGDLS, CDR2 YYNGEE. CDR3 length: 14 residues. V gave up 6 bases and J gave up 8 bases, with 15 bases separating them. Written as DNA, the CDR3 is TGTGCCAGCACCCGCGGGGGGCTCGATTCACCCCTCCACTTT. Protein product: CASTRGGLDSPLHF.

The V gene is TRBV5-6, the J gene TRBJ1-2, with a possible D match to TRBD1 (5 bases). The CDR3 is made up of 13 amino acids. Germline lookup yields CDR1 SGHDT and CDR2 YYEEEE. V lost 3 bases to trimming and J lost 6 bases, with 12 bases between them. The CDR3 region is CASSWGRVDGYTF. CDR3 nucleotide sequence: TGTGCCAGCAGCTGGGGCAGGGTGGATGGCTACACCTTC.